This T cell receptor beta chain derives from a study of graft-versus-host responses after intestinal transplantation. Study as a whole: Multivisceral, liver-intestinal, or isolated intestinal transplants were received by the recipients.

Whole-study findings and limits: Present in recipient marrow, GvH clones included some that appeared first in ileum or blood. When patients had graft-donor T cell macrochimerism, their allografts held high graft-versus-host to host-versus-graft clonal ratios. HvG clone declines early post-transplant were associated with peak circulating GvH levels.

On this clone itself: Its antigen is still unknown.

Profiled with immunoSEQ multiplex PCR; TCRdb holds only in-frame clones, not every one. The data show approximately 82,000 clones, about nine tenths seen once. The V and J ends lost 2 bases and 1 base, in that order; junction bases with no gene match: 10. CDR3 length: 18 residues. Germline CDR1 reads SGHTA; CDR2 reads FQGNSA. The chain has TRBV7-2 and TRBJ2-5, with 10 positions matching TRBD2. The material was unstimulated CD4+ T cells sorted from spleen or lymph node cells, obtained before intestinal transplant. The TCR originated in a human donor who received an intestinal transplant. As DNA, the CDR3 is TGTGCCAGCAGCTTAAAATCCGGTAGCGGGGGGATCCAAGAGACCCAGTACTTC. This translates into CASSLKSGSGGIQETQYF.